This TCR beta chain was captured by sequencing in a study of T cell responses to AZD1222 COVID-19 vaccine. Libraries were prepared by immunoSEQ multiplex PCR; TCRdb keeps only in-frame clonotypes and omits some of them. The table includes about 96,000 clones, 89% detected once. Points on this clone: Its antigen is still unknown.

General observations from the study: Baseline serology detected seropositivity in only a handful of AZD1222 recipients.

The clonotype was recovered from an adult in good health. The sequencing used peripheral blood, collected on day 0 of AZD1222 vaccination.

As DNA, the CDR3 is TGTGCCAGCAGCTTGTTTGGGTCTACGGGATGGGAGACCCAGTACTTC. This sequence encodes CASSLFGSTGWETQYF. The chain is built from TRBV5-6 and TRBJ2-5, with a possible D match to TRBD2 (5 bases). V was pared by 1 base and J by 5 bases, with 18 bases between. This CDR3 comprises 16 residues. CDR1 is SGHDT and CDR2 is YYEEEE in the germline V gene.